This TCR beta chain originates from a study of CD8 T cells in ankylosing spondylitis. With respect to this clonotype: Its cognate antigen is unknown.

Overall study findings and caveats: The authors reported significant enrichment of disease-linked clones in matched ankylosing spondylitis synovial fluid. For ankylosing spondylitis blood, a TCR beta motif of under 10 highly homologous variants appeared characteristic.

Library preparation for TCR beta used quantitative 5'-RACE with molecular barcodes. TCRdb itself ran the 5' RACE reads through MiXCR, one entry per CDR3 protein. The sample has some 840,000 distinct CDR3 sequences; about 10% are singletons. With V trimmed by 5 bases and J by 1 base, 19 bases remained unmatched. This CDR3 comprises 20 residues. In germline, CDR1 is SGHAT, CDR2 FQNNGV. The sample was blood, either unsorted or a sorted T cell fraction (not recorded which). The clonotype originates from a male donor with ankylosing spondylitis. The rearrangement joins TRBV11-2 to TRBJ2-3, with 9 nucleotides matching TRBD2. The CDR3 bases are TGTGCCAGCAGCCTTAAAGGACTAGCGTTCGGCTTGGGGGGCACAGATACGCAGTATTTT. This translates into CASSLKGLAFGLGGTDTQYF.